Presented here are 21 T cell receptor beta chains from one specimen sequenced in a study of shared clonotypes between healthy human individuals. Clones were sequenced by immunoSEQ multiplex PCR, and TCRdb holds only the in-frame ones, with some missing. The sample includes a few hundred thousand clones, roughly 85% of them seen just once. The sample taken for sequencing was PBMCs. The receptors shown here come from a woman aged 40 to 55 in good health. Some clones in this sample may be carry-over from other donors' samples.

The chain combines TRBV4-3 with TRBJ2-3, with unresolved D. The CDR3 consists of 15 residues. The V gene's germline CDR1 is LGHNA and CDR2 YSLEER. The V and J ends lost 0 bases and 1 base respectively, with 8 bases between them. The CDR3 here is CASSQDPSGTDTQYF. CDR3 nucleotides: TGCGCCAGCAGCCAAGATCCGTCGGGCACAGATACGCAGTATTTT.

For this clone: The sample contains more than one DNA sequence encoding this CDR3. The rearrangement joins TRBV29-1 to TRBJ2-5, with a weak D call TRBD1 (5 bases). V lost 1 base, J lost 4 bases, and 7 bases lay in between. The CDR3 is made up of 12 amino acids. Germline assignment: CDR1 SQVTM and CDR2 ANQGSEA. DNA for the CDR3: TGCAGCGTTGAAGGCCAGGGAGAGACCCAGTACTTC. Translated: CSVEGQGETQYF.

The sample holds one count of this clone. CDR3 bases: TGCGCCAGCAGCGCTGGGTCAGATACGCAGTATTTT. The encoded protein is CASSAGSDTQYF. V usage is TRBV5-1 and J usage is TRBJ2-3; the D is unclear. Trimming left V 4 bases short and J 4 bases short, with 7 bases between. CDR1 SGHRS and CDR2 YFSETQ come from the germline V gene. This CDR3 contains 12 residues. Looking up the rest from reference TRBV5-1 and TRBJ2-3 gives the full variable domain: KAGVTQTPRYLIKTRGQQVTLSCSPISGHRSVSWYQQTPGQGLQFLFEYFSETQRNKGNFPGRFSGRQFSNSRSEMNVSTLELGDSALYLCASSAGSDTQYFGPGTRLTVL.

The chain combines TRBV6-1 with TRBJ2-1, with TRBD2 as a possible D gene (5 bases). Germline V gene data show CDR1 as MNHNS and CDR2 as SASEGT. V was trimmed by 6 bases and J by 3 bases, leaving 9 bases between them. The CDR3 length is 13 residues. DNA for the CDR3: TGTGCCAGCAGCCTAACTAGCTACAATGAGCAGTTCTTC. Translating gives CASSLTSYNEQFF.

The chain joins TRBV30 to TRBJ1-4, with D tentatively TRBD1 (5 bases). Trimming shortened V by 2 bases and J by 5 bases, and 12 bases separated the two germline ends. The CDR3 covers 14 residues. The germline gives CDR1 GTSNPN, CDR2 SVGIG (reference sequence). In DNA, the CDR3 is TGTGCCTGGAGTTTGACAGCTCAAAATGAAAAACTGTTTTTT. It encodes CAWSLTAQNEKLFF. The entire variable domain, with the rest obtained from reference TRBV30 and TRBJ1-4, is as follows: SQTIHQWPATLVQPVGSPLSLECTVEGTSNPNLYWYRQAAGRGLQLLFYSVGIGQISSEVPQNLSASRPQDRQFILSSKKLLLSDSGFYLCAWSLTAQNEKLFFGSGTQLSVL.

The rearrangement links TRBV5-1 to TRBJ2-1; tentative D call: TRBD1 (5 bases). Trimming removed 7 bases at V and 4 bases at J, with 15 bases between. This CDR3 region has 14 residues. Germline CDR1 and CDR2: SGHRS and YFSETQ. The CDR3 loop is CASGAAPSYNEQFF. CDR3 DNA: TGCGCCAGCGGGGCCGCCCCTTCATACAATGAGCAGTTCTTC. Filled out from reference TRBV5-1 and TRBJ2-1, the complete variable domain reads KAGVTQTPRYLIKTRGQQVTLSCSPISGHRSVSWYQQTPGQGLQFLFEYFSETQRNKGNFPGRFSGRQFSNSRSEMNVSTLELGDSALYLCASGAAPSYNEQFFGPGTRLTVL.

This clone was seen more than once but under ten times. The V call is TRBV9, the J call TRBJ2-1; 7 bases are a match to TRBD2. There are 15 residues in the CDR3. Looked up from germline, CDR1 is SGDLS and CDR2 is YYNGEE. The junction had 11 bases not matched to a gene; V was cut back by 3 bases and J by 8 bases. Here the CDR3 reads CASSATGTTGDEQFF. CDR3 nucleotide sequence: TGTGCCAGCAGCGCAACCGGGACTACGGGGGATGAGCAGTTCTTC. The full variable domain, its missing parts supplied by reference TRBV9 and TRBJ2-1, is DSGVTQTPKHLITATGQRVTLRCSPRSGDLSVYWYQQSLDQGLQFLIQYYNGEERAKGNILERFSAQQFPDLHSELNLSSLELGDSALYFCASSATGTTGDEQFFGPGTRLTVL.

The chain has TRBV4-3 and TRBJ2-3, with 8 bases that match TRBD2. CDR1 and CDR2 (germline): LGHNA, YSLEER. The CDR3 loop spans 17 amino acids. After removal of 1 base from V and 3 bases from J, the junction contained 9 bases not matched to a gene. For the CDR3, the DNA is TGCGCCAGCAGCCAAGGGAGTGAGCGGGAGAAGACAGATACGCAGTATTTT. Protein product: CASSQGSEREKTDTQYF.

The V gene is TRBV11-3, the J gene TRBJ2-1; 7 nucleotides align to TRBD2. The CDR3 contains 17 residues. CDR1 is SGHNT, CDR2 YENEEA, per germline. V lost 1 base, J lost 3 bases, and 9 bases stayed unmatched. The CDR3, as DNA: TGTGCCAGCAGCTTAGTTGGTTGGGCTAGCGGCTACAATGAGCAGTTCTTC. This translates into CASSLVGWASGYNEQFF.

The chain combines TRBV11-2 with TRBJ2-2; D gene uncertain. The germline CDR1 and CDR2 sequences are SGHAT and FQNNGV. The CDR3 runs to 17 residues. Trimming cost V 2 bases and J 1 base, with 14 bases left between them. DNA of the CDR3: TGTGCCAGCAGCTTAAATCTCGCTAGACTGAACACCGGGGAGCTGTTTTTT. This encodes CASSLNLARLNTGELFF. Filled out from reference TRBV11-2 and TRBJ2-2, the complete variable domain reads EAGVAQSPRYKIIEKRQSVAFWCNPISGHATLYWYQQILGQGPKLLIQFQNNGVVDDSQLPKDRFSAERLKGVDSTLKIQPAKLEDSAVYLCASSLNLARLNTGELFFGEGSRLTVL.

This chain's CDR3 is CASSYQGRTGYTF. DNA of the CDR3: TGTGCCAGCAGTTACCAGGGACGGACCGGCTACACCTTC. V usage is TRBV27 and J usage is TRBJ1-2; TRBD1 is a possible D gene (5 bases). CDR1 is MNHEY, CDR2 SMNVEV, per germline (reference sequence). V dropped 4 bases and J dropped 8 bases, with 14 bases sitting between them. The CDR3 spans 13 residues.

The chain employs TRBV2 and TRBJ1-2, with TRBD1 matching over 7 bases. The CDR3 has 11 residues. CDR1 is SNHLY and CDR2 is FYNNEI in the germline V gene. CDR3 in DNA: TGTGTAGAGGGGGCCGGGTATGGCTACACCTTC. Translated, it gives CVEGAGYGYTF.

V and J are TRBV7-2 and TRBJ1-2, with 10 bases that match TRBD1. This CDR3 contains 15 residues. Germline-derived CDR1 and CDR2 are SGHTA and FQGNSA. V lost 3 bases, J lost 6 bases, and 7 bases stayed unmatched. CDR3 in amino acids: CASSFRTGGHDGYTF. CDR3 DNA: TGTGCCAGCAGCTTTAGGACAGGGGGTCATGATGGCTACACCTTC.

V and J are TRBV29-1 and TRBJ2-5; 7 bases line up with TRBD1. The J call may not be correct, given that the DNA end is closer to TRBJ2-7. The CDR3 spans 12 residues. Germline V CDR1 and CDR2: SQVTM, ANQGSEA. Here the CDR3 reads CSVATGTAEQYF. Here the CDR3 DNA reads TGCAGCGTAGCCACTGGGACAGCCGAGCAGTACTTC.

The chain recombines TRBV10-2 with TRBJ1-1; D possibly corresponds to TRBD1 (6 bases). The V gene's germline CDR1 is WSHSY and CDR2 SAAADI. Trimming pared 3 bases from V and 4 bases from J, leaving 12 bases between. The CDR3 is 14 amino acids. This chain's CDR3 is CASSEYREVTEAFF. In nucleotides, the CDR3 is TGCGCCAGCAGTGAATACAGGGAGGTCACTGAAGCTTTCTTT.

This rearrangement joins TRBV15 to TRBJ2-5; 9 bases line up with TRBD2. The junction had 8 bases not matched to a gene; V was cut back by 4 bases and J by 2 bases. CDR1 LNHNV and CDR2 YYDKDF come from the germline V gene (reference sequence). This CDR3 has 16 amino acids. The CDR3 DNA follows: TGTGCCACCAGCACCGGACTAGCGACAACTCAAGAGACCCAGTACTTC. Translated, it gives CATSTGLATTQETQYF.

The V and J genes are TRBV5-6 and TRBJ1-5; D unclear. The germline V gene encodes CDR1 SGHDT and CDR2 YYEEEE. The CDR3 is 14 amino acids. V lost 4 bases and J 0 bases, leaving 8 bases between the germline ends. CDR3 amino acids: CASSLRFSNQPQHF. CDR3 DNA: TGTGCCAGCAGCCTAAGATTTAGCAATCAGCCCCAGCATTTT.

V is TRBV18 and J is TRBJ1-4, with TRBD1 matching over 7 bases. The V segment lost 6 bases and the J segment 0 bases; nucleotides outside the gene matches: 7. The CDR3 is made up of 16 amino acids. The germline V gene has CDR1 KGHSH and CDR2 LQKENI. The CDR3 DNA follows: TGTGCCAGCTCTGACAGGGTTGGAGCAACTAATGAAAAACTGTTTTTT. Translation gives CASSDRVGATNEKLFF.

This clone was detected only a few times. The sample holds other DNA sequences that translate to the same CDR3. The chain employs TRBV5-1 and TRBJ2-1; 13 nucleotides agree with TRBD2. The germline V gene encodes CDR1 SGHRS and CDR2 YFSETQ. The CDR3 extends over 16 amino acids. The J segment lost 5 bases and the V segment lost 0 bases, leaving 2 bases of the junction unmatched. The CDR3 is CASSLVGTSGNNEQFF. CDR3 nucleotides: TGCGCCAGCAGCTTGGTCGGGACTAGCGGGAACAATGAGCAGTTCTTC. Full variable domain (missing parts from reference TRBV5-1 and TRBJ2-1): KAGVTQTPRYLIKTRGQQVTLSCSPISGHRSVSWYQQTPGQGLQFLFEYFSETQRNKGNFPGRFSGRQFSNSRSEMNVSTLELGDSALYLCASSLVGTSGNNEQFFGPGTRLTVL.

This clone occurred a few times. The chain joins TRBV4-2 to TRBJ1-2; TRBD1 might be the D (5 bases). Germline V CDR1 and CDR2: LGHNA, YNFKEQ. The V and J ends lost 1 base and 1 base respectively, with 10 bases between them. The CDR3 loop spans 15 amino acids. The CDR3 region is CASSQVGANNYGYTF. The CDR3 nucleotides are TGTGCCAGCAGCCAAGTAGGGGCTAATAACTATGGCTACACCTTC.

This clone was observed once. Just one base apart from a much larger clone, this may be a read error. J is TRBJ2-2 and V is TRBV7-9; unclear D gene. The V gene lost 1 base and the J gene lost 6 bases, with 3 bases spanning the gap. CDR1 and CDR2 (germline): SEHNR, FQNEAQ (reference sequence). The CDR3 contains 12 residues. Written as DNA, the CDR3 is TGTGCCAGCAGCTTAGGGGCCGGGGAGCTGTTTTTT. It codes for CASSLGAGELFF.